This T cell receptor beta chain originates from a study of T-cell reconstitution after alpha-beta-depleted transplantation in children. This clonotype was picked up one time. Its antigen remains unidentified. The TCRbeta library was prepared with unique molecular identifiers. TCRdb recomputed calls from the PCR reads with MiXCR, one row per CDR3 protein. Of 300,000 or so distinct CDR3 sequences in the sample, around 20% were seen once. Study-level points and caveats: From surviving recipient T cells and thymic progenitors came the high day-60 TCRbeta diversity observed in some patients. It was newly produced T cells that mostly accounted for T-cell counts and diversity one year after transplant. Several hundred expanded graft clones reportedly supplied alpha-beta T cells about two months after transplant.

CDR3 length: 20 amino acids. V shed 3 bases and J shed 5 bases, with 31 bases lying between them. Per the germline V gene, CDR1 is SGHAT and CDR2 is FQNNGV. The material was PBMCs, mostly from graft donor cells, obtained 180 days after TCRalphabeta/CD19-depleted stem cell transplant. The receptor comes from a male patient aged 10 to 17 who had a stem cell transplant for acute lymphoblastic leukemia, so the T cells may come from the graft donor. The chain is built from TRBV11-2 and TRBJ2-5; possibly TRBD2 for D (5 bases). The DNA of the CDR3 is TGTGCCAGCAGCTTCCTTCTTGGGAGACCCAGTACCACATCTGGGGAGACCCAGTACTTC. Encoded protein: CASSFLLGRPSTTSGETQYF.